This T cell receptor beta chain was retrieved from a study of regulatory T cells in long-lasting Graves disease. Time point of the sample: newly diagnosed GD, antithyroid drugs for less than 3 months. Researchers made the TCR library from RNA that was extracted from PBMCs. The patients included were those that came from an endocrinology department in Xi'an, China. This clonotype was seen more than once but under ten times. This CDR3 has 13 amino acids. From germline, CDR1 is KGHDR and CDR2 SFDVKD. The V segment lost 7 bases and the J segment 5 bases; nucleotides outside the gene matches: 4. Building of the TCR beta libraries involved iRepertoire HTBI primers and Arm-PCR of CDR3 regions. TCRdb analysed the multiplex PCR reads with MiXCR anew, one entry per CDR3 protein. The sample holds roughly 530,000 distinct CDR3 sequences, 15% to 20% seen once. Separately, the same data were catalogued under a study of T cells in Graves' hyperthyroidism and ophthalmopathy.

Sequencing used peripheral blood mononuclear cells (PBMCs), obtained at new diagnosis, from a patient treated with antithyroid drugs. The chain couples TRBV24-1 to TRBJ1-5; the match to TRBD1 covers 7 bases. The origin of this receptor is a middle-aged woman with Graves disease. CDR3 nucleotide sequence: TGTGCCACCAGAAGCAGGGGGGATCAGCCCCAGCATTTT. This gives the protein CATRSRGDQPQHF.